What follows are 20 T cell receptor beta chains derived from one specimen sequenced in a study of Ad26.COV2.S vaccination and SARS-CoV-2 variants. The treatment denotes: around 19 received Ad26.COV2.S at low or high dose, single or two shots; several received placebo; per-sample allocation not given. Repertoires come from day 63 after the first vaccine or placebo injection. The protocol was immunoSEQ multiplex PCR, while the TCRdb copy is restricted to in-frame clones and leaves out a portion. In the table there are 400,000 to 450,000 clones, 80% to 95% of which are singletons. Source: peripheral blood, taken in a trial of Ad26.COV2.S vaccine versus placebo. The receptor source for this set is a person between 18 and 60 years old who received the Ad26.COV2.S COVID-19 vaccine or a placebo.

V gene TRBV28 combines with J gene TRBJ2-1; D perhaps matches TRBD2 (5 bases). The CDR3 spans 11 residues. Trimming left V 5 bases short and J 12 bases short, with 11 bases between. Germline CDR1 MDHEN, CDR2 SYDVKM. This CDR3 is CASSHPEGQFF. The DNA of the CDR3 is TGTGCCAGCAGTCACCCCGAGGGGCAGTTCTTC. The full variable domain, with the rest looked up from reference TRBV28 and TRBJ2-1, is DVKVTQSSRYLVKRTGEKVFLECVQDMDHENMFWYRQDPGLGLRLIYFSYDVKMKEKGDIPEGYSVSREKKERFSLILESASTNQTSMYLCASSHPEGQFFGPGTRLTVL.

Points on this clone: Within the sample, other DNA sequences also encode this same CDR3. V usage is TRBV11-2 and J usage is TRBJ2-5; D uncertain. Trimming stripped 5 bases from V and 1 base from J, with 2 bases between. Germline V gives CDR1 SGHAT, CDR2 FQNNGV. The CDR3 is made up of 11 amino acids. CDR3 DNA: TGTGCCAGCAGCATCCAAGAGACCCAGTACTTC. Translation: CASSIQETQYF.

The J gene is TRBJ2-7, the V gene TRBV7-6, with D uncertain. Germline V gives CDR1 SGHVS, CDR2 FNYEAQ. The CDR3 is 16 amino acids. V dropped 0 bases and J dropped 0 bases, with 12 bases sitting between them. CDR3 bases: TGTGCCAGCAGCTTAGCGCCGGGTTGGAGCTCCTACGAGCAGTACTTC. It translates to CASSLAPGWSSYEQYF.

The rearrangement uses TRBV7-9 and TRBJ2-6, with D perhaps TRBD2 (6 bases). CDR1 and CDR2 from the germline V gene are SEHNR and FQNEAQ (reference sequence). Between the trimmed V and J ends, which lost 5 bases and 0 bases, there was a span of 17 bases. This CDR3 has 18 residues. CDR3 in amino acids: CASSQKWGVRSGANVLTF. The CDR3 nucleotides read TGTGCCAGCAGCCAGAAGTGGGGGGTACGCTCTGGGGCCAACGTCCTGACTTTC.

This chain connects TRBV30 to TRBJ2-1, with a tentative D call TRBD2 (6 bases). The CDR3 consists of 17 residues. The germline V gene has CDR1 GTSNPN and CDR2 SVGIG (reference sequence). V lost 1 base and J lost 8, with 24 bases in between. The CDR3 DNA sequence: TGTGCCTGGAGTGACCGGTTGGGGGGAAGTTTACGGGATGAGCAGTTCTTC. Translated, it gives CAWSDRLGGSLRDEQFF.

DNA for the CDR3: TGTGCCAGTAGAGCAGGGGGCACTGAAGCTTTCTTT. As protein: CASRAGGTEAFF. The V call is TRBV19, the J call TRBJ1-1, with 7 bases aligning to TRBD1. Germline trimming cut 6 bases from V and 4 bases from J; bases unmatched to any gene: 2. Germline values: CDR1 LNHDA, CDR2 SQIVND (reference sequence). The CDR3 spans 12 residues.

The count of this clone is one. V usage is TRBV9 and J usage is TRBJ2-7; 7 nucleotides agree with TRBD2. Germline loops: CDR1 SGDLS, CDR2 YYNGEE. The ends lost 3 bases at V and 5 bases at J; junction bases unmatched: 11. The CDR3 extends over 15 amino acids. Here the CDR3 DNA reads TGTGCCAGCAGCGCAGGACTAGGTATGATCGACGAGCAGTACTTC. Translation gives CASSAGLGMIDEQYF.

V gene TRBV5-1 combines with J gene TRBJ2-7, with D possibly TRBD1 on 5 matching bases. This CDR3 is built from 14 residues. Germline CDR1 SGHRS, CDR2 YFSETQ. The V gene lost 2 bases and the J gene lost 5 bases, with 14 bases spanning the gap. The CDR3 DNA sequence: TGCGCCAGCAGCTTCAGGGTGACTGTGGACGAGCAGTACTTC. It translates to CASSFRVTVDEQYF.

This clone was seen a single time. The V gene is TRBV5-6, the J gene TRBJ1-6, with D unclear. This CDR3 is 14 amino acids long. V lost 4 bases and J lost 6, with 11 bases in between. CDR1 SGHDT and CDR2 YYEEEE come from the germline V gene. CDR3 sequence reads: CASSPGGSNSPLHF. CDR3 DNA: TGTGCCAGCAGCCCTGGCGGTAGTAATTCACCCCTCCACTTT.

The chain joins TRBV5-4 to TRBJ2-3; 8 positions match TRBD2. This CDR3 has 18 residues. Germline V gene data show CDR1 as SGHNT and CDR2 as YYREEE (reference sequence). Trimming at V came to 6 bases and at J to 2 bases, leaving 17 bases not matched to a gene. CDR3 in amino acids: CASTHEGRLAGVTDTQYF. CDR3 sequence (DNA): TGTGCCAGCACCCACGAAGGCCGGCTAGCGGGCGTCACAGATACGCAGTATTTT.

The rearrangement joins TRBV12-3 or TRBV12-4 to TRBJ2-1; D gene unclear. CDR3 size: 13 residues. The V end lost 2 bases, the J end lost 0 bases, and 2 bases lay between the germline ends. Here the CDR3 DNA reads TGTGCCAGCAGTTTACGCTCCTACAATGAGCAGTTCTTC. Translating it yields CASSLRSYNEQFF.

CDR3 coding DNA: TGTGCCAGCAGTTTCGGTAACTATGGCTACACCTTC. Its protein product is CASSFGNYGYTF. The chain has TRBV12-3 or TRBV12-4 and TRBJ1-2, with unresolved D. There are 12 residues in the CDR3. The V end was cut by 3 bases, the J end by 1 base, with 3 bases between.

The chain recombines TRBV15 with TRBJ2-5; the match to TRBD2 covers 12 bases. CDR1 and CDR2 from the germline V gene are LNHNV and YYDKDF (reference sequence). The V and J ends lost 1 base and 2 bases, in that order; junction bases with no gene match: 2. This CDR3 contains 16 residues. CDR3 sequence (DNA): TGTGCCACCAGCAGAGGCGGGACTAGCGGGCAAGAGACCCAGTACTTC. Translated, it gives CATSRGGTSGQETQYF.

This rearrangement joins TRBV5-5 to TRBJ2-4, with 10 nucleotides matching TRBD2. Germline trimming cut 4 bases from V and 3 bases from J; bases unmatched to any gene: 4. CDR1 is SGHKS and CDR2 is YYEKEE in the germline V gene (reference sequence). This CDR3 spans 15 amino acids. CDR3 amino acids: CASSLAGDGKNIQYF. CDR3 nucleotides: TGTGCCAGCAGCCTAGCGGGAGATGGCAAAAACATTCAGTACTTC.

This chain uses TRBV2 with TRBJ2-2; D remains ambiguous. Germline V gives CDR1 SNHLY, CDR2 FYNNEI. The CDR3 sequence is 13 residues long. V lost 5 bases and J lost 2, with 6 bases in between. The CDR3 DNA follows: TGTGCCAGCAGTACGACCAACACCGGGGAGCTGTTTTTT. Protein sequence: CASSTTNTGELFF.

The V call is TRBV29-1, the J call TRBJ2-7; D not certain. Trimming removed 4 bases at V and 2 bases at J, with 18 bases between. The CDR3 contains 15 residues. Germline V gene sequence: CDR1 SQVTM, CDR2 ANQGSEA. The CDR3 DNA reads as TGCAGCGTTGTCCCGGCTAGGTCGAAAGCCTACGAGCAGTACTTC. This codes for CSVVPARSKAYEQYF.

The chain carries TRBV7-9 and TRBJ2-7; tentative D call: TRBD2 (6 bases). From germline, CDR1 is SEHNR and CDR2 FQNEAQ (reference sequence). The CDR3 extends over 15 amino acids. V lost 2 bases and J lost 3, with 14 bases in between. The CDR3 region has the DNA TGTGCCAGCAGCTTACGGGATAGCGGTAACTACGAGCAGTACTTC. Protein: CASSLRDSGNYEQYF.

Regarding this clone: Other DNA sequences of this sample code for an identical CDR3. This chain uses TRBV29-1 with TRBJ1-1; D unresolved. The CDR3 is made up of 13 amino acids. CDR1 and CDR2 (germline): SQVTM, ANQGSEA. V was clipped by 6 bases and J by 1 base, with 12 bases between them. The CDR3 loop is CSVDKGRNTEAFF. The CDR3 region has the DNA TGCAGCGTCGATAAGGGCCGGAACACTGAAGCTTTCTTT.

The DNA for the CDR3 is TGTGCCAGCAGCTCCGGGACTAGCGGGAGCTCCTACAATGAGCAGTTCTTC. This sequence encodes CASSSGTSGSSYNEQFF. This chain uses TRBV7-9 with TRBJ2-1; TRBD2 agrees at 14 bases. The CDR3 loop spans 17 amino acids. The germline V gene has CDR1 SEHNR and CDR2 FQNEAQ (reference sequence). Trimming cost V 4 bases and J 0 bases; bases outside gene matches: 2.

V is TRBV30 and J is TRBJ1-5; D not certain. Per the germline V gene, CDR1 is GTSNPN and CDR2 is SVGIG (reference sequence). Trimming took off 0 bases at V and 4 bases at J, with 10 bases between the two ends. The CDR3 is 14 residues long. CDR3 DNA: TGTGCCTGGAGTGTGCTAATGACAAATCAGCCCCAGCATTTT. Translation: CAWSVLMTNQPQHF.